This T cell receptor beta chain was profiled in a study of tumor-infiltrating lymphocytes in localized non-small cell lung cancer (dated by TCRdb to the early 2020s). With respect to the entire study: Several histologies were represented in the cohort, which also included both smokers and never-smokers as well as patients whose samples were collected after neoadjuvant chemotherapy. TCR sequencing was one of several integrated assays, alongside flow cytometry, multiplex immunofluorescence, RNA-seq, exome sequencing and proteomics, applied to the same patients. The overall ICON cohort comprised over 140 surgical patients with localized non-small cell lung cancer whose tumors were resected. The paired tumor versus uninvolved lung comparison of immunoSEQ T-cell fraction included around 55 patients. Each patient contributed resected tumor tissue and uninvolved lung tissue from the same patient, described as non-adjacent to the tumor.

Taken from cysteine to phenylalanine, the CDR3 has 15 residues. Only the CDR3 part of the read is kept: 45 bases, read in frame from the first base. The germline V gene (reference sequence) provides CDR1 GTSNPN and CDR2 SVGIG. Between the V and J ends, shortened by 3 bases and 0 bases respectively, the junction contains 12 bases. General findings and caveats noted by the study authors: Assay coverage differed among patients according to how much tissue was available, so only a subset of the cohort had TCR sequencing. The TCR-derived T-cell fraction showed no difference between the flow cytometry-defined immunotypes IM1 (good prognosis) and IM2 (poor prognosis). Different pieces of the same tissue were used for different assays, so technical variation could not be separated from intratumor heterogeneity. In line with immunofluorescence CD3 counts, TCRbeta sequencing supported higher T cell infiltration in tumors compared with uninvolved lung tissue.

On this clone: Its cognate antigen has yet to be identified. No much larger clone is present one base from it, and per-base qualities are unavailable.

Patient enrollment in ICON started in April 2016, and the final patient was enrolled in 2018. Fresh tumor and matched uninvolved tissue for in-depth immune analyses, including TCR sequencing, were collected from a subcohort of 76 patients. DNA isolated from bulk tissue, without cell sorting, was used for TCR sequencing. The T-cell fraction in tumor and uninvolved lung tissue was provided by TCR sequencing with the immunoSEQ assay. The source study handled its data this way. For survival analysis, patients were split into high (upper tertile) and low (lower two tertiles) T-cell fraction groups and compared by log-rank test. A signed-rank test was used to check for differences in T-cell fraction between paired tumor and uninvolved lung. TCRdb stores this immuneACCESS table with in-frame sequences only. Part of the clones is absent; in the studies checked, under half of the shortfall reflects unresolved V genes, and no reason is known for the rest. Clone size and V and J calls were adopted from that table, with D and trimming inferred from the DNA. This sample holds over 10,000 clones; roughly 66% were observed only once. The ten biggest clones cover about 10% of the sample.

The sequence links TRBV30 to TRBJ2-1, with the D gene not clear enough to name. Sequenced sample: uninvolved lung tissue not adjacent to the tumor. This TCR was sampled from a human donor with non-small cell lung cancer. DNA sequence: TGTGCCTGGAGAGAGTCTTCGAGCTCCTACAATGAGCAGTTCTTC. The translation is CAWRESSSSYNEQFF.